This is a list of T cell receptor beta chains from one sample in a study of blood T cell repertoires in COVID-19. Clones were read by immunoSEQ multiplex PCR, and TCRdb kept only the in-frame ones, dropping some. Here the sample spans about 170,000 clones, around 87% being singletons. Specimen: peripheral blood. The receptors stem from a woman of 80 years or more with COVID-19, enrolled during active disease. Both conserved end residues are part of each CDR3. D genes are given only for firm matches. Clone size appears in some rows only: once, few, many, or a class for an expanded clone.

v_gene,abundance,d_gene,j_gene,CDR3nt,CDR3aa
TRBV10-3,-,-,TRBJ2-5,TGTGCCATCCCCCTCAACAGGCTGTACCAAGAGACCCAGTACTTC,CAIPLNRLYQETQYF
TRBV19,-,-,TRBJ2-7,TGTGCCAGTAGATCAGCGGGCATATTCTCCTACGAGCAGTACTTC,CASRSAGIFSYEQYF
TRBV10-2,-,-,TRBJ2-1,TGCGCCAGCAGTGCGACTAGGGGCGATGAGCAGTTCTTC,CASSATRGDEQFF
TRBV7-8,few,TRBD1,TRBJ2-7,TGTGCCAGCAGCAGGCGTGCCGGGACAGCCGATCCCTACGAGCAGTACTTC,CASSRRAGTADPYEQYF
TRBV2,-,-,TRBJ2-2,TGTGCCAGCACCGGACAGAACACCGGGGAGCTGTTTTTT,CASTGQNTGELFF
TRBV24-1,once,TRBD2,TRBJ2-3,TGTGCCACCAGTGTCACACCGGGGGGGCTCACAGATACGCAGTATTTT,CATSVTPGGLTDTQYF
TRBV5-8,-,-,TRBJ2-7,TGTGCCAGCAGCTTGTCCAGCGGTCCCTACGAGCAGTACTTC,CASSLSSGPYEQYF
TRBV7-2,-,TRBD1,TRBJ1-1,TGTGCCAGCAGCTTGGCAGGGGGCGGGGTCACTGAAGCTTTCTTT,CASSLAGGGVTEAFF
TRBV27,-,TRBD1,TRBJ1-1,TGTGCCAGCAAATCCGAGACAGGGACTGAAGCTTTCTTT,CASKSETGTEAFF
TRBV3-1/TRBV3-2,few,TRBD2,TRBJ2-7,TGTGCCAGCAGCCCGGGGGGTTACGAGCAGTACTTC,CASSPGGYEQYF
TRBV20-1,-,TRBD2,TRBJ2-3,TGCAGTGCTAGTCGACTAGCGGCAACAGATACGCAGTATTTT,CSASRLAATDTQYF
TRBV9,-,TRBD2,TRBJ2-3,TGTGCCAGCAGCGTAGACAGCGGGAACACAGATACGCAGTATTTT,CASSVDSGNTDTQYF
TRBV5-1,-,TRBD1,TRBJ2-3,TGCGCCAGCAGCTTGGCCCCGGGACAGGGGACAGATACGCAGTATTTT,CASSLAPGQGTDTQYF
TRBV27,-,TRBD2,TRBJ2-1,TGTGCCAGCACCCTAGCGGGACTTTCGAATGAGCAGTTCTTC,CASTLAGLSNEQFF
TRBV5-1,-,-,TRBJ2-1,TGCGCCAGCGGCCTGACGGGGGACAATGAGCAGTTCTTC,CASGLTGDNEQFF
TRBV2,-,-,TRBJ2-7,TGTGCCAGCAGCCGATCGACAGCCTCAGAGCAGTACTTC,CASSRSTASEQYF
TRBV28,-,TRBD2,TRBJ2-1,TGTGCCAGCAGTTTCGATTCGACTAGCCGGGCGACCTTCTACAATGAGCAGTTCTTC,CASSFDSTSRATFYNEQFF
TRBV28,-,TRBD1,TRBJ1-6,TGTGCCAGCAGCGGAGGACAGGGATTAGGATCACCCCTCCACTTT,CASSGGQGLGSPLHF
TRBV3-1/TRBV3-2,-,TRBD2,TRBJ2-1,TGTGCCAGCAGCCAGGATAGGACTAGCGGGAGATGGTTGGGGATAAACAATGAGCAGTTCTTC,CASSQDRTSGRWLGINNEQFF
TRBV3-1/TRBV3-2,-,-,TRBJ1-1,TGTGCCAGCAGTTTTACAGCGAACACTGAAGCTTTCTTT,CASSFTANTEAFF
TRBV28,-,-,TRBJ1-2,TGTGCCAGCGGCCCCAGGGATTCCGATGGCTACACCTTC,CASGPRDSDGYTF
TRBV6-5,-,-,TRBJ1-1,TGTGCCAGCAGTTACACAGGGATGAACACTGAAGCTTTCTTT,CASSYTGMNTEAFF
TRBV4-2,once,-,TRBJ2-1,TGTGCCAGCAGCCAAGCTGGGCAGAGCTCCTACAATGAGCAGTTCTTC,CASSQAGQSSYNEQFF
TRBV14,-,-,TRBJ1-6,TGTGCCAGCAGCCAAGCCCGAGCCCCTAATTCACCCCTCCACTTT,CASSQARAPNSPLHF
TRBV6-2/TRBV6-3,few,-,TRBJ2-1,TGTGCCAGCAGTTACAGGGGTAGCTCCTACAATGAGCAGTTCTTC,CASSYRGSSYNEQFF
TRBV28,once,TRBD1,TRBJ1-6,TGTGCCAGCAGCCAACCGGGACAGGGACTCGTCAGTTCACCCCTCCACTTT,CASSQPGQGLVSSPLHF
TRBV19,once,-,TRBJ2-3,TGTGCCAGTGGCGGTACGGGAGCGGTCACAGATACGCAGTATTTT,CASGGTGAVTDTQYF
TRBV12-3/TRBV12-4,-,-,TRBJ1-4,TGTGCCAGTTCGACAGCCAAGAATGAAAAACTGTTTTTT,CASSTAKNEKLFF
TRBV4-3,-,TRBD1,TRBJ1-4,TGCGCCAGCAGCCGGGGGGACAGGGATTTTGAAAAACTGTTTTTT,CASSRGDRDFEKLFF
TRBV7-3,-,TRBD1,TRBJ1-3,TGTGCCAGCAGCCTCCAGACAGGGGGCTCTGGAAACACCATATATTTT,CASSLQTGGSGNTIYF
TRBV4-3,-,-,TRBJ1-2,TGCGCCAGCAGCCAAGACAGGGGTGACGGCTATGGCTACACCTTC,CASSQDRGDGYGYTF
TRBV6-5,-,TRBD1,TRBJ1-2,TGTGCCAGCAGTTACTCGGGACAGGGGGCAGGCTATGGCTACACCTTC,CASSYSGQGAGYGYTF
TRBV6-2/TRBV6-3,-,-,TRBJ2-5,TGTGCCAGCAGTTACCTCGACCCTAGGGAGACCCAGTACTTC,CASSYLDPRETQYF
TRBV5-1,-,TRBD1,TRBJ2-1,TGCGCCAGCAGCTTTATGCAGGGGGCAAATGAGCAGTTCTTC,CASSFMQGANEQFF
TRBV3-1/TRBV3-2,-,-,TRBJ1-4,TGTGCCAGCAGCCATTCGGGCGGGGGCGAAAAACTGTTTTTT,CASSHSGGGEKLFF
TRBV7-9,once,TRBD1,TRBJ1-2,TGTGCCAGCAGCTATATGCAGGATCAAGGGGGCTGGAACTATGGCTACACCTTC,CASSYMQDQGGWNYGYTF
TRBV4-1,-,-,TRBJ2-3,TGCGCCAGCAGCCAAGGAGGGAGCCCAGATACGCAGTATTTT,CASSQGGSPDTQYF
TRBV29-1,once,-,TRBJ2-3,TGCAGCGTTGAAGGATGGCTGAGCACAGATACGCAGTATTTT,CSVEGWLSTDTQYF
TRBV5-4,-,TRBD2,TRBJ2-2,TGTGCCAGCAGCAGGGAATCTAGCGGGAACACCGGGGAGCTGTTTTTT,CASSRESSGNTGELFF
TRBV29-1,-,-,TRBJ2-1,TGCAGCGCTAGGGGGGGCGGGAGCTCCTACAATGAGCAGTTCTTC,CSARGGGSSYNEQFF
TRBV9,-,-,TRBJ2-6,TGTGCCAGCAGCCCGAGGGGTCCAGCGGGCCTTGGTTCTGGGGCCAACGTCCTGACTTTC,CASSPRGPAGLGSGANVLTF
TRBV27,once,TRBD1,TRBJ2-2,TGTGCCAGCAGCGGACAGGGGGCTTGGACCGGGGAGCTGTTTTTT,CASSGQGAWTGELFF
TRBV7-9,-,TRBD2,TRBJ2-7,TGTGCCAGCAGCTTAGGAGGCGGGAGGAGCTCCTACGAGCAGTACTTC,CASSLGGGRSSYEQYF
TRBV27,-,-,TRBJ2-1,TGTGCCAGCAGTTCGACAGGACTAGGTCTGGAGTTCTTC,CASSSTGLGLEFF
TRBV19,-,-,TRBJ1-5,TGTGCCAGTACCCTAGGACAGATTAGCAATCAGCCCCAGCATTTT,CASTLGQISNQPQHF